This T cell receptor beta chain derives from a study of cytomegalovirus exposure and HLA in healthy donors. Study-wide points: As a later analysis revealed, the rate of TCR association differed by HLA locus, with DRB1 most and HLA-C fewest.

The V segment lost 5 bases and the J segment 4 bases; nucleotides outside the gene matches: 4. This CDR3 is 15 amino acids long. Per germline, CDR1 SGHTA and CDR2 FQGNSA. A note on this clone: No antigen is known for it.

60 Vbeta and 13 Jbeta primers were used in PCR. TCRdb's copy holds only in-frame clones and misses some; the assay was immunoSEQ multiplex PCR. The data contain around 180,000 clones, roughly 77% of them singletons. Healthy individuals who donated bone marrow served as the donors. Sequenced: PBMCs. This receptor was identified in a woman aged 45-60 years in good health and CMV-seronegative. The genes are TRBV7-2 and TRBJ2-1; 11 nucleotides align to TRBD2. CDR3 in amino acids: CASSPRLAGYNEQFF. As DNA, the CDR3 is TGTGCCAGCAGCCCCCGACTAGCGGGGTACAATGAGCAGTTCTTC.